The subject of this entry is one T cell receptor beta chain. Its antigen is unidentified. The CDR3 is 14 amino acids. V gave up 6 bases and J gave up 6 bases, with 14 bases separating them. The germline gives CDR1 MDHEN, CDR2 SYDVKM. This entry is derived from a study of cytomegalovirus exposure and HLA in healthy donors. Study-level findings and limits: It emerged from a later analysis that several of the most significant clusters appeared to be linked to common viral pathogens.

This PCR relied on a set of 60 Vbeta primers and 13 Jbeta primers. Sequencing used immunoSEQ multiplex PCR; TCRdb keeps in-frame clones, though not all of them. This listing includes over 100,000 clones. Sample: PBMCs. The chain uses TRBV28 and TRBJ1-4; a weak D match, TRBD1 (5 bases). The receptor's source is a man younger than 35 in good health and CMV-seronegative. The CDR3 is CASSLGGRDEKLFF. CDR3 DNA sequence: TGTGCCAGCAGCCTGGGGGGGAGAGATGAAAAACTGTTTTTT.